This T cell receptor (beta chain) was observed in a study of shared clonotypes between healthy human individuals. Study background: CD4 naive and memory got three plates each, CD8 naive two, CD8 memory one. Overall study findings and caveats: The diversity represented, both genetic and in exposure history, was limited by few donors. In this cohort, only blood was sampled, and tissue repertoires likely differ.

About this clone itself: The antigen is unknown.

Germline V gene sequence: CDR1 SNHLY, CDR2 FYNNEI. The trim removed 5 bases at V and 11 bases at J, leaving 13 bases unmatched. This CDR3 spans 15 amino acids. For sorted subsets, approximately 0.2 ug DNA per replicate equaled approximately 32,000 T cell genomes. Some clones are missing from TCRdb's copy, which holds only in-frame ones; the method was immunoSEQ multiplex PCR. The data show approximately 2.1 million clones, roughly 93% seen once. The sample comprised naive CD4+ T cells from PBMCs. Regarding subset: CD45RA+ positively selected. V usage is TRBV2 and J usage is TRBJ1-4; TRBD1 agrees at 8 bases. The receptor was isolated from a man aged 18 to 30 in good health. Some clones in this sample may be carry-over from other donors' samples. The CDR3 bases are TGTGCCAGCAGTCGAGGGACAGGCAACACAATGAAACTGTTTTTT. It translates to CASSRGTGNTMKLFF. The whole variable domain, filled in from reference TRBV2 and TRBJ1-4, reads EPEVTQTPSHQVTQMGQEVILRCVPISNHLYFYWYRQILGQKVEFLVSFYNNEISEKSEIFDDQFSVERPDGSNFTLKIRSTKLEDSAMYFCASSRGTGNTMKLFFGSGTQLSVL.